Listed below are T cell receptor beta chains from one sample, sequenced in a study of T cells in localized non-small cell lung cancer. TCRdb keeps only in-frame clones here, not all; method: immunoSEQ multiplex PCR. The sample has more than 1,500 clones, about 22% seen once. The sequencing used lung tumor tissue, collected before any cancer treatment. These receptors were obtained from a male donor at least 60 years old with stage I lung adenocarcinoma. The CDR3 runs from the conserved cysteine through the conserved F or W. Fields, in order: clone size, D gene, V gene, J gene, CDR3 DNA, CDR3 protein. A D gene is named only where the DNA matches it firmly. Clone size, where shown, is once, few, many, or a class for clones that have expanded.

-	-	TRBV10-2	TRBJ1-1	TGCGCCAGCAGCTCGAGTCTCATCCTCAACACTGAAGCTTTCTTT	CASSSSLILNTEAFF
few	TRBD1	TRBV9	TRBJ2-3	TGTGCCAGCACTGGGACAGGGGCTACGGAAGATACGCAGTATTTT	CASTGTGATEDTQYF
-	-	TRBV28	TRBJ1-4	TGTGCCAGCAGTTCCGGAGGGACGGCGAATGAAAAACTGTTTTTT	CASSSGGTANEKLFF
-	-	TRBV11-3	TRBJ1-1	TGTGCCAGCAGCGGAGGGGTAGTGACGGGCGGCACTGAAGCTTTCTTT	CASSGGVVTGGTEAFF
-	TRBD1	TRBV6-8	TRBJ1-4	TGTGCCAGCAGTGGGGACAGGGGGAATGAAAAACTGTTTTTT	CASSGDRGNEKLFF
few	-	TRBV4-1	TRBJ1-2	TGCGCCAGCAGCCTGACAACAGGACATGGCTACACCTTC	CASSLTTGHGYTF
few	-	TRBV28	TRBJ2-7	TGTGCCAGCAGTTTTGGTTCGAGGGGACCACGCTACGAGCAGTACTTC	CASSFGSRGPRYEQYF
-	-	TRBV11-3	TRBJ1-1	TGTGCCAGCAGCCTGGAAAGGATGAACACTGAAGCTTTCTTT	CASSLERMNTEAFF
-	-	TRBV18	TRBJ1-2	TGTGCCAGCTCACCCTCAAGGGACGGCTATGGCTACACCTTC	CASSPSRDGYGYTF
-	TRBD2	TRBV29-1	TRBJ2-7	TGCAGCGTCGAGTCCGGACTAGCGGGAGGCGAGCAGTACTTC	CSVESGLAGGEQYF
-	-	TRBV29-1	TRBJ1-2	TGCAGCGCCCTAACTGGGATCACTAACTATGGCTACACCTTC	CSALTGITNYGYTF
few	TRBD1	TRBV6-1	TRBJ1-3	TGTGCCAGCAGTGAAGCGCTTATCGGCAGGGGGTCTGGAAACACCATATATTTT	CASSEALIGRGSGNTIYF
-	TRBD1	TRBV30	TRBJ1-2	TGTGCCATGGGACAGGGCTATGGCTACACCTTC	CAMGQGYGYTF
-	-	TRBV15	TRBJ2-3	TGTGCCACCAGCGGCCGGGACACCTACACAGATACGCAGTATTTT	CATSGRDTYTDTQYF
-	-	TRBV9	TRBJ2-3	TGTGCCAGCAGCGTAGGAGGGGCAGATACGCAGTATTTT	CASSVGGADTQYF
-	-	TRBV11-3	TRBJ1-1	TGTGCCAGCAGCTTTAGTTTCGGACAAGTGAACACTGAAGCTTTCTTT	CASSFSFGQVNTEAFF
medium-sized	TRBD1	TRBV9	TRBJ1-2	TGTGCCAGCAGCCACTCTACAGGGGAGGGAGGCTACACCTTC	CASSHSTGEGGYTF
-	TRBD1	TRBV29-1	TRBJ2-3	TGCAGCGTCCAGAGGACAGGAACAGATACGCAGTATTTT	CSVQRTGTDTQYF
few	-	TRBV11-3	TRBJ1-5	TGTGCCAGCAGCTTAGATGAGGGGCTTAATCAGCCCCAGCATTTT	CASSLDEGLNQPQHF
few	TRBD1	TRBV19	TRBJ1-1	TGTGCCAGTAGAGACAGGGGGGTGAACACTGAAGCTTTCTTT	CASRDRGVNTEAFF
-	-	TRBV5-1	TRBJ1-1	TGCGCCAGCAGCACCTTCCTCGGGACGAACACTGAAGCTTTCTTT	CASSTFLGTNTEAFF
-	-	TRBV14	TRBJ1-1	TGTGCCAGCAGCCAAGTAAGCGGGACTGAAGCTTTCTTT	CASSQVSGTEAFF
-	-	TRBV30	TRBJ2-1	TGTGCCTGGAGGCCCTACAATGAGCAGTTCTTC	CAWRPYNEQFF
few	-	TRBV29-1	TRBJ1-2	TGCAGCGTTGAATCGGCAGTCCTAAACTATGGCTACACCTTC	CSVESAVLNYGYTF
few	-	TRBV19	TRBJ1-1	TGTGCCAGTAACGAGGGTTCCATGAACACTGAAGCTTTCTTT	CASNEGSMNTEAFF
-	-	TRBV6-8	TRBJ2-5	TGTGCCAGCAGAGGACCCGGGACTTCCCCCACCCAAGAGACCCAGTACTTC	CASRGPGTSPTQETQYF
-	-	TRBV18	TRBJ1-2	TGTGCCAGCTCACTGGCTAACTATGGCTACACCTTC	CASSLANYGYTF
-	-	TRBV11-3	TRBJ2-5	TGTGCCAGCAGCTTACTCCGGGGTTGGGAAGAGACCCAGTACTTC	CASSLLRGWEETQYF
-	TRBD1	TRBV2	TRBJ2-2	TGTGCCAGCAGCAGTCGGGACAGGATGACCGGGGAGCTGTTTTTT	CASSSRDRMTGELFF
-	-	TRBV6-8	TRBJ2-6	TGTGCCAGCAGTTACGGGGCAGCTTATTGGGGCTCTGGGGCCAACGTCCTGACTTTC	CASSYGAAYWGSGANVLTF
once	TRBD1	TRBV18	TRBJ2-6	TGTGCCAGCTCCGAAGGACAGGCCCTCCTCTCTGGGGCCAACGTCCTGACTTTC	CASSEGQALLSGANVLTF
few	TRBD1	TRBV6-8	TRBJ1-5	TGTGCCAGCACCCGGACAGGGTATAGCAATCAGCCCCAGCATTTT	CASTRTGYSNQPQHF
few	TRBD1	TRBV11-3	TRBJ2-1	TGTGCCAGCAGCCTTCCGGGACAGAGCTACAATGAGCAGTTCTTC	CASSLPGQSYNEQFF
few	TRBD2	TRBV6-8	TRBJ2-7	TGTGCCAGCAGTTACTCCCTCAGCGGGAGAGACGAGCAGTACTTC	CASSYSLSGRDEQYF